This entry lists 29 T cell receptor beta chains sequenced from one sample in a study of read filtering for tumor transcriptome and immune sequencing. From roughly 390 ng of RNA, a library with molecular barcoded alpha/delta and beta/gamma adaptors was made. TCRdb used MiXCR to reprocess the reads, holding one entry per CDR3 protein. The data contain about 130,000 distinct CDR3 sequences, approximately 13% of them seen just once; the ten biggest clones take up roughly 11%. Sequenced material: a population of CD138-negative cells sorted from bone marrow. The receptors were sampled from a donor at least 40 years old with multiple myeloma.

This clonotype has ten or more counts. This chain joins TRBV20-1 and TRBJ2-1; D assignment may be TRBD1 or TRBD2 (6 bases each). V gave up 6 bases and J gave up 4 bases, with 16 bases separating them. CDR3 length: 14 residues. Germline CDR1 reads DFQATT; CDR2 reads SNEGSKA (reference sequence). The CDR3 spells CSALAGTTYNEQFF. The CDR3 DNA reads as TGCAGTGCACTAGCCGGGACAACGTACAATGAGCAGTTCTTC.

This clonotype was detected ten times or more. The gene calls are TRBV13 and TRBJ1-4; no definite D call. Germline V CDR1 and CDR2: PRHDT, FYEKMQ (reference sequence). The V end was cut by 7 bases, the J end by 5 bases, with 14 bases between. The CDR3 has 14 residues. In DNA form, the CDR3 reads TGTGCCAGCAAGTCGGCTGTGGGGAATGAAAAACTGTTTTTT. Protein sequence: CASKSAVGNEKLFF.

This clonotype was counted ten times or more. The chain carries TRBV27 and TRBJ2-4, with 7 bases fitting TRBD2. The germline V gene has CDR1 MNHEY and CDR2 SMNVEV (reference sequence). CDR3 length: 14 amino acids. J was trimmed by 7 bases and V by 6 bases; bases with no gene match: 9. CDR3 DNA sequence: TGTGCCAGCAGCCCTACGGGGGGTTTTAACATTCAGTACTTC. Amino acid sequence: CASSPTGGFNIQYF.

This clonotype was seen a handful of times. The chain recombines TRBV7-8 with TRBJ2-5; D is undetermined. V was shortened by 3 bases and J by 1 base, with 18 bases between the two germline ends. This CDR3 has 17 residues. CDR1 and CDR2 (germline): SGHVS, FQNEAQ. The CDR3 region has the DNA TGTGCCAGCAGCTTTAGGGCGATAGGTGGGGTCCAAGAGACCCAGTACTTC. Translation gives CASSFRAIGGVQETQYF.

This clonotype was recorded many times. The chain employs TRBV6-5 and TRBJ2-5; 8 bases map to TRBD1. The CDR3 spans 15 residues. In germline, CDR1 is MNHEY, CDR2 SVGAGI. Trimming at V came to 4 bases and at J to 3 bases, leaving 7 bases not matched to a gene. The CDR3 DNA reads TGTGCCAGCAGTTTAGTCCGGACAGGGAAAGAGACCCAGTACTTC. As protein: CASSLVRTGKETQYF.

This clonotype was recorded at least ten times. The rearrangement uses TRBV20-1 and TRBJ2-1; TRBD2 matches 15 bases. Germline V lookup: CDR1 DFQATT, CDR2 SNEGSKA (reference sequence). Trimming at V came to 6 bases and at J to 2 bases, leaving 8 bases not matched to a gene. CDR3 length equals 17 residues. CDR3 nucleotides: TGCAGTGCATCGGGGTGGACTAGCGGGGGGGCCTACAATGAGCAGTTCTTC. It is translated as CSASGWTSGGAYNEQFF.

This clonotype was detected many times. The gene calls are TRBV6-1 and TRBJ1-1; D uncertain. The CDR3 loop spans 14 amino acids. V shed 5 bases and J shed 1 base, with 11 bases lying between them. Germline CDR1 is MNHNS and CDR2 is SASEGT. CDR3 nucleotide sequence: TGTGCCAGCAGTTACCGAAGGACGAACACTGAAGCTTTCTTT. It yields the protein CASSYRRTNTEAFF.

This clonotype showed up many times. The CDR3 loop is CASRTGGMNTEAFF. CDR3 sequence (DNA): TGTGCCAGTAGGACAGGGGGTATGAACACTGAAGCTTTCTTT. V is TRBV27 and J is TRBJ1-1; 10 bases are a match to TRBD1. The junction had 4 bases not matched to a gene; V was cut back by 9 bases and J by 0 bases. The CDR3 spans 14 residues. Germline V gene lookup returns CDR1 MNHEY and CDR2 SMNVEV (reference sequence).

This clonotype has a count of ten or more. The chain is built from TRBV4-1 and TRBJ2-3; D is unresolved. CDR3 length: 15 residues. From germline, CDR1 is MGHRA and CDR2 YSYEKL. Trimming took off 4 bases at V and 2 bases at J, with 13 bases between the two ends. CDR3: CASSPRIRSTDTQYF. The CDR3 DNA is TGCGCCAGCAGCCCCCGAATTCGGTCCACAGATACGCAGTATTTT.

This clonotype was seen ten or more times. The rearrangement joins TRBV5-4 to TRBJ1-1; TRBD1 agrees at 7 bases. Looked up from germline, CDR1 is SGHNT and CDR2 is YYREEE (reference sequence). CDR3 length: 14 amino acids. V dropped 4 bases and J dropped 3; count of bases not matched to a gene: 6. CDR3 bases: TGTGCCAGCAGCGGGGAGAGGGGGCACACTGAAGCTTTCTTT. Its protein is CASSGERGHTEAFF.

This clonotype was picked up many times. This rearrangement joins TRBV6-1 to TRBJ1-2, with D hard to call. The germline CDR1 and CDR2 sequences are MNHNS and SASEGT. V dropped 5 bases and J dropped 0 bases, with 4 bases sitting between them. CDR3 length: 12 amino acids. For the CDR3, the DNA is TGTGCCAGCAGTACACCTAACTATGGCTACACCTTC. Amino acid sequence: CASSTPNYGYTF.

Ten or more counts support this clonotype. The rearrangement links TRBV3-1 to TRBJ2-1; 10 nucleotides line up with TRBD1. J was trimmed by 3 bases and V by 0 bases; bases with no gene match: 5. Germline V gene data show CDR1 as LGHDT and CDR2 as YNNKEL (reference sequence). The CDR3 is made up of 17 amino acids. The CDR3 is CASSQDSGQGVYNEQFF. CDR3 DNA sequence: TGTGCCAGCAGCCAAGATTCCGGACAGGGGGTCTACAATGAGCAGTTCTTC.

This clonotype was recorded a few times. The rearrangement uses TRBV3-1 and TRBJ2-1; 8 nucleotides agree with TRBD2. This CDR3 has 16 amino acids. Germline V CDR1 and CDR2: LGHDT, YNNKEL (reference sequence). Germline trimming cut 1 base from V and 9 bases from J; bases unmatched to any gene: 11. The CDR3 loop is CASSQVAGTRPGEQFF. The DNA of the CDR3 is TGTGCCAGCAGCCAAGTTGCGGGGACTAGACCGGGTGAGCAGTTCTTC.

At least ten counts were recorded for this clonotype. The rearrangement joins TRBV28 to TRBJ2-3; 13 bases match TRBD2. The CDR3 contains 16 residues. V shed 2 bases and J 5 bases; nucleotides not matched to a gene: 4. Per germline, CDR1 MDHEN and CDR2 SYDVKM. Here the CDR3 reads CASSLTSGRALDTQYF. The CDR3 DNA sequence: TGTGCCAGCAGTTTAACTAGCGGGAGGGCCCTAGATACGCAGTATTTT.

This clonotype showed up many times. The chain combines TRBV6-5 with TRBJ2-1; 9 bases agree with TRBD2. Trimming removed 0 bases from V and 9 bases from J; junction bases left unmatched: 9. The CDR3 sequence is 16 residues long. Germline assignment: CDR1 MNHEY and CDR2 SVGAGI. As DNA, the CDR3 is TGTGCCAGCAGTTACTCTGCCGGCGGGAGGGCCTTTGAGCAGTTCTTC. It specifies CASSYSAGGRAFEQFF.

This clonotype was observed once. Germline is not matched at one junction end, which may reflect a read error. The CDR3 DNA reads as TGTGCCGCCAGCAGAGATCCTGGGAACACTGTAGCTTTCTTT. Protein: CAASRDPGNTVAFF. This rearrangement joins TRBV15 to TRBJ1-1; unclear D gene. The CDR3 has 14 residues. Germline V gene sequence: CDR1 LNHNV, CDR2 YYDKDF (reference sequence).

This clonotype was seen repeatedly, ten times or more. The genes are TRBV6-1 and TRBJ1-2, with 11 bases matching TRBD1. Trimming at V came to 4 bases and at J to 8 bases, leaving 6 bases not matched to a gene. The CDR3 loop spans 14 amino acids. CDR1 and CDR2 (germline): MNHNS, SASEGT. The CDR3 sequence is CASSVGQGANGYTF. CDR3 coding DNA: TGTGCCAGCAGTGTAGGACAGGGGGCGAACGGCTACACCTTC.

The chain carries TRBV2 and TRBJ2-7; D is undetermined. V shed 7 bases and J shed 9 bases, with 16 bases lying between them. Germline CDR1 reads SNHLY; CDR2 reads FYNNEI. The CDR3 is 12 amino acids. CDR3 loop: CASIGPSDVQYF. Here the CDR3 DNA reads TGTGCCAGCATCGGACCCTCAGACGTGCAGTACTTC.

Many counts were recorded for this clonotype. V is TRBV5-1 and J is TRBJ2-1; D is tentatively TRBD1 or TRBD2 (5 bases each). Germline values: CDR1 SGHRS, CDR2 YFSETQ. The CDR3 covers 14 residues. V lost 3 bases and J 7 bases, leaving 14 bases between the germline ends. The CDR3 is CASSYRGRRNEQFF. CDR3 DNA: TGCGCCAGCAGCTACCGGGGCCGCAGGAATGAGCAGTTCTTC.

This clonotype was detected a few times. The conserved final phenylalanine or tryptophan is absent from the CDR3, which likely points to a read error. V usage is TRBV7-9 and J usage is TRBJ1-2; D possibly corresponds to TRBD1 (6 bases). CDR1 and CDR2 (germline): SEHNR, FQNEAQ (reference sequence). This CDR3 has 17 amino acids. Trimming took 3 bases from V and 0 from J, leaving 17 bases between them. CDR3 protein: CASSLGGRQASNYGYTL. The CDR3 coding sequence is TGTGCCAGCAGCTTGGGGGGTAGACAGGCCTCTAACTATGGCTACACCCTC.

This clonotype appeared many times. V is TRBV28 and J is TRBJ2-7; 7 bases match TRBD1. Germline CDR1 MDHEN, CDR2 SYDVKM. V was pared by 5 bases and J by 5 bases, with 9 bases of the junction left unmatched. This CDR3 spans 14 amino acids. The CDR3 nucleotides are TGTGCCAGCAGTGAGCCCCGAGACAGGGACGAGCAGTACTTC. Protein sequence: CASSEPRDRDEQYF. Full variable domain (remainder filled in from reference TRBV28 and TRBJ2-7): DVKVTQSSRYLVKRTGEKVFLECVQDMDHENMFWYRQDPGLGLRLIYFSYDVKMKEKGDIPEGYSVSREKKERFSLILESASTNQTSMYLCASSEPRDRDEQYFGPGTRLTVT.

As regards this clonotype: Being one base from a much bigger clone, this may be a read error. This is likely a read error, given that the CDR3 carries no conserved phenylalanine or tryptophan at its end. In nucleotides, the CDR3 is TGCAGCGTAAAGGACAGGGGTTGGGAGACCCAGTACCTC. Its protein product is CSVKDRGWETQYL. V gene TRBV29-1 combines with J gene TRBJ2-5; 9 nucleotides line up with TRBD1. This CDR3 is built from 13 residues. Germline V gene data show CDR1 as SQVTM and CDR2 as ANQGSEA. V was pared by 6 bases and J by 5 bases, with 7 bases of the junction left unmatched.

The chain combines TRBV10-2 with TRBJ2-7; D remains ambiguous. The CDR3 has 13 residues. Trimming took 6 bases from V and 2 from J, leaving 11 bases between them. Germline V gives CDR1 WSHSY, CDR2 SAAADI. CDR3 residues: CASRRQVAYEQYF. CDR3 sequence (DNA): TGCGCCAGCAGACGTCAGGTGGCCTACGAGCAGTACTTC.

This clonotype was seen ten or more times. The chain carries TRBV30 and TRBJ2-3; 9 nucleotides align to TRBD1. Germline assignment: CDR1 GTSNPN and CDR2 SVGIG (reference sequence). This CDR3 is 15 amino acids long. V lost 7 bases, J lost 6 bases, and 14 bases stayed unmatched. CDR3 DNA sequence: TGTGCCTTTACGATCGGGACAGGGCCTAGGGATACGCAGTATTTT. Translation: CAFTIGTGPRDTQYF.

This clonotype showed up many times. The chain has TRBV12-3 or TRBV12-4 and TRBJ1-6; perhaps TRBD1 as D (5 bases). CDR3 length: 15 amino acids. V was shortened by 6 bases and J by 8 bases, with 17 bases between the two germline ends. The CDR3 region is CASRLPGTRDSPLHF. CDR3 coding DNA: TGTGCCAGCAGACTTCCGGGGACCCGGGATTCACCCCTCCACTTT.

This clonotype was observed many times. The chain recombines TRBV7-2 with TRBJ2-5; TRBD1 is a possible D gene (5 bases). The CDR3 extends over 16 amino acids. Trimming stripped 0 bases from V and 2 bases from J, with 13 bases between. Looked up from germline, CDR1 is SGHTA and CDR2 is FQGNSA. The CDR3: CASSLARTGAQETQYF. CDR3 in DNA: TGTGCCAGCAGCTTAGCGCGAACAGGAGCTCAAGAGACCCAGTACTTC.

This clonotype has just a few counts. This clone may be a read error of a much larger clone one base away. This chain joins TRBV7-2 and TRBJ1-1, with D unclear. CDR1 is SGHTA, CDR2 FQGNSA, per germline. This CDR3 has 17 residues. CDR3 sequence reads: CASSLGGEQSVNTEAFF. Here the CDR3 DNA reads TGCGCCAGCAGCTTGGGCGGGGAACAGAGCGTGAACACTGAAGCTTTCTTT. Combining the CDR3 with reference TRBV7-2 and TRBJ1-1 gives the whole variable domain GAGVSQSPSNKVTEKGKDVELRCDPISGHTALYWYRQSLGQGLEFLIYFQGNSAPDKSGLPSDRFSAERTGGSVSTLTIQRTQQEDSAVYLCASSLGGEQSVNTEAFFGQGTRLTVV.

This chain links TRBV2 with TRBJ2-3; 10 bases agree with TRBD2. The V gene's germline CDR1 is SNHLY and CDR2 FYNNEI. V was pared by 6 bases and J by 3 bases, with 9 bases of the junction left unmatched. The CDR3 sequence is 16 residues long. CDR3 sequence reads: CASRRASGRETDTQYF. The CDR3 DNA reads as TGTGCCAGCAGGAGGGCGAGCGGGAGGGAGACAGATACGCAGTATTTT.

This clonotype has ten or more counts. The chain combines TRBV6-5 with TRBJ2-1; 7 bases map to TRBD2. Losses at the gene ends were 5 bases for V and 5 bases for J; bases not matched to a gene: 12. Germline CDR1 is MNHEY and CDR2 is SVGAGI. This CDR3 contains 16 residues. The CDR3 here is CASSRDYPTLHNEQFF. CDR3 bases: TGTGCCAGCAGTCGGGACTACCCGACTCTTCACAATGAGCAGTTCTTC.